The rows below give T cell receptor beta chains drawn from one sample of a study of blood T cell repertoires in COVID-19. Repertoires were generated with immunoSEQ multiplex PCR, while TCRdb's copy carries only in-frame clones and drops some. Of hundreds of thousands of clones in the sample, around 87% were seen once. Source material: peripheral blood. Receptor source: a woman aged 50 to 65 with COVID-19, enrolled during active disease. Each CDR3 is given with its conserved first and last residue. The D gene is left open where the match is weak. Some rows have no size entry. The others give once, few or many, or a class for an expanded clone.

d_call clone_size j_call v_call cdr3_nt cdr3_aa
NA once TRBJ2-7 TRBV9 TGTGCCAGCAGCGTTACTAGTTCGTCCACCTACGAGCAGTACTTC CASSVTSSSTYEQYF
TRBD2 NA TRBJ2-1 TRBV6-2/TRBV6-3 TGTGCCAGCAGTTTCCCTCTAGCGGAGGTGGAGAATGAGCAGTTCTTC CASSFPLAEVENEQFF
TRBD1 NA TRBJ2-7 TRBV6-5 TGTGCCAGCACCGCGGACAGGGTGGGCTACGAGCAGTACTTC CASTADRVGYEQYF
NA NA TRBJ1-4 TRBV6-2/TRBV6-3 TGTGCCAGCAGTGAGAAAAATGAAAAACTGTTTTTT CASSEKNEKLFF
TRBD2 NA TRBJ2-7 TRBV7-2 TGTGCCAGCAGCTCGACCCCAGGGTTCGGGAGGGCATCCTACGAGCAGTACTTC CASSSTPGFGRASYEQYF
TRBD1 NA TRBJ1-3 TRBV7-8 TGTGCCAGCAGTAATACAGGGGAATCTGGAAACACCATATATTTT CASSNTGESGNTIYF
NA NA TRBJ2-3 TRBV11-3 TGTGCCAGCAGCTTACAGGGTTTTCTAGATACGCAGTATTTT CASSLQGFLDTQYF
TRBD2 NA TRBJ2-2 TRBV9 TGTGCCAGCAGCGTAGGGAGCGGGAGGGGAACCGGGGAGCTGTTTTTT CASSVGSGRGTGELFF
TRBD2 NA TRBJ2-1 TRBV27 TGTGCCAGCAGTCATCCCTCAAGCGGGAGGAGTCAGAGATCCTACAATGAGCAGTTCTTC CASSHPSSGRSQRSYNEQFF
TRBD2 NA TRBJ2-7 TRBV19 TGTGCCAGTAGTATTATAGCGGGAGAAATCTACGAGCAGTACTTC CASSIIAGEIYEQYF
TRBD1 few TRBJ1-5 TRBV19 TGTGCCAGTAAGGACCGGACAGGGGAATATCAGCCCCAGCATTTT CASKDRTGEYQPQHF
TRBD1 NA TRBJ2-7 TRBV5-1 TGCGCCAGCAGCTTGGGGACAGGGGATCTGTACGAGCAGTACTTC CASSLGTGDLYEQYF
NA NA TRBJ2-7 TRBV5-1 TGCGCCAGCAGCTTGCCGGGGTACGAGCAGTACTTC CASSLPGYEQYF
TRBD1 few TRBJ1-1 TRBV6-5 TGTGCCAGCAGAACACAGGGGGCCCGGGGCACTGAAGCTTTCTTT CASRTQGARGTEAFF
NA NA TRBJ1-6 TRBV9 TGTGCCAGCAGCACATTGGGCGGGGGCCCGGTGTCGCCCCTCCACTTT CASSTLGGGPVSPLHF
TRBD1 NA TRBJ2-7 TRBV5-1 TGCGCCAGCAGCAGAAACTATGGACAGGGTGGGGACTACGAGCAGTACTTC CASSRNYGQGGDYEQYF